The 15 T cell receptor beta chains presented below share a single source sample, sequenced in a study of metastatic and nonmetastatic thyroid tumors. No treatment of any kind had been given to any patient before thyroid surgery. TCRdb reprocessed the PCR reads via MiXCR. The profile shows around 65,000 clones, more than 13% of them singletons. Material for sequencing was blood. Source of these receptors: a male donor with papillary thyroid cancer or a benign thyroid nodule (not recorded which). Some clones in this sample may be carry-over from other donors' samples.

The chain combines TRBV12-3 or TRBV12-4 with TRBJ2-1, with a weak D call TRBD2 (5 bases). The CDR3 loop spans 15 amino acids. Trimming cost V 5 bases and J 2 bases, with 13 bases left between them. CDR3 sequence reads: CASSGSLRAYNEQFF. The CDR3, as DNA: TGTGCCAGCAGTGGCTCGTTGCGGGCCTACAATGAGCAGTTCTTC.

At least ten counts were recorded for this clone. V and J are TRBV7-2 and TRBJ2-2; D ambiguous. The V gene lost 2 bases and the J gene lost 5 bases, with 9 bases spanning the gap. Germline values: CDR1 SGHTA, CDR2 FQGNSA. This CDR3 region has 14 residues. The CDR3 reads CASSLIWQTGELFF. The CDR3 bases are TGTGCCAGCAGCTTAATATGGCAAACCGGGGAGCTGTTTTTT.

Remarks on this clone: At one of its ends the junction is not consistent with the germline gene, which may arise from a read error. The genes are TRBV11-2 and TRBJ2-1; D is undetermined. CDR3 size: 14 residues. CDR1 is SGHAT, CDR2 FQNNGV, per germline. DNA for the CDR3: TGTGCCAGTAGCTTAGTAGACCCACACAATGAGCAGTTCTTC. Residues: CASSLVDPHNEQFF.

V and J are TRBV7-8 and TRBJ2-5; 7 positions agree with TRBD2. From germline, CDR1 is SGHVS and CDR2 FQNEAQ. V trimming: 2 bases; J trimming: 1 base; junction bases outside the gene matches: 10. The CDR3 contains 17 residues. CDR3 sequence: CASSLCVGEGAQETQYF. The CDR3 bases are TGTGCCAGCAGCTTATGTGTGGGGGAGGGTGCCCAAGAGACCCAGTACTTC.

This clone has at least ten counts. The chain joins TRBV7-8 to TRBJ1-3; weak D call: TRBD1 (5 bases). The CDR3 length is 14 residues. The germline gives CDR1 SGHVS, CDR2 FQNEAQ. V was clipped by 4 bases and J by 3 bases, with 10 bases between them. The CDR3 bases are TGTGCCAGCAGCTACCGGGGCCGTGGAAACACCATATATTTT. Translation gives CASSYRGRGNTIYF.

The chain joins TRBV20-1 to TRBJ2-2; 8 bases match TRBD1. The V segment lost 6 bases and the J segment 8 bases; nucleotides outside the gene matches: 11. Germline values: CDR1 DFQATT, CDR2 SNEGSKA (reference sequence). The CDR3 sequence is 14 residues long. This CDR3 is CSAKTPGGTGELFF. The DNA of the CDR3 is TGCAGTGCCAAGACCCCAGGGGGCACGGGGGAGCTGTTTTTT.

This clone was counted only a few times. At one end the junction does not follow the germline gene, possibly because of a read error. This sequence joins TRBV6-1 and TRBJ1-3; 7 bases align to TRBD1. This CDR3 has 17 amino acids. CDR1 and CDR2 (germline): MNHNS, SASEGT. The CDR3 DNA follows: TGTACCAGCACCGTACAGGGGAGGCTAAGTCCTGGAAACACCATATATTTT. It codes for CTSTVQGRLSPGNTIYF.

In its sample, this clone was seen many times. The chain employs TRBV28 and TRBJ2-3; the D gene is possibly TRBD2 (5 bases). Germline-derived CDR1 and CDR2 are MDHEN and SYDVKM. The CDR3 runs 15 residues. Trimming removed 3 bases at V and 0 bases at J, with 10 bases between. The CDR3 nucleotides read TGTGCCAGCAGTTTTGGGGAGACTAGCACAGATACGCAGTATTTT. Translating gives CASSFGETSTDTQYF.

Ten or more counts support this clone. This chain joins TRBV18 and TRBJ2-2; 8 positions match TRBD2. V lost 0 bases to trimming and J lost 6 bases; unmatched junction nucleotides: 6. Germline CDR1 KGHSH, CDR2 LQKENI. The CDR3 has 16 residues. CDR3 residues: CASSPPRATSAGELFF. The CDR3 bases are TGTGCCAGCTCACCACCGAGAGCGACTAGCGCCGGGGAGCTGTTTTTT.

The rearrangement uses TRBV20-1 and TRBJ2-1; 9 bases are shared with TRBD1. This CDR3 is 15 amino acids long. J gave up 7 bases and V 1 base, and 8 bases lay outside the gene matches. The germline gives CDR1 DFQATT, CDR2 SNEGSKA (reference sequence). As DNA, the CDR3 is TGCAGTGCTAGAGGAGGGGGGACAGGGATTAATGAGCAGTTCTTC. It yields the protein CSARGGGTGINEQFF.

This clone was seen ten or more times. The chain uses TRBV27 and TRBJ2-1; D is unresolved. Germline assignment: CDR1 MNHEY and CDR2 SMNVEV (reference sequence). The V end was cut by 3 bases, the J end by 7 bases, with 4 bases between. The CDR3 runs to 11 residues. The CDR3, as DNA: TGTGCCAGCAGTTTTGGTAATGAGCAGTTCTTC. It codes for CASSFGNEQFF.

This clone was recorded many times. The V call is TRBV20-1, the J call TRBJ1-5; D remains ambiguous. The CDR3 has 10 residues. Germline CDR1 reads DFQATT; CDR2 reads SNEGSKA (reference sequence). The ends were cut back, 6 bases at V and 8 bases at J, with 8 bases in the middle. CDR3 protein: CSASGEPQHF. In DNA, the CDR3 is TGCAGTGCCTCGGGAGAGCCCCAGCATTTT.

There are many counts of this clone. The CDR3 loop is CASSSGTANYGYTF. In DNA, the CDR3 is TGTGCCAGCAGCTCCGGGACAGCTAACTATGGCTACACCTTC. The V and J genes are TRBV5-5 and TRBJ1-2; TRBD1 matches 7 bases. The CDR3 loop spans 14 amino acids. In germline, CDR1 is SGHKS, CDR2 YYEKEE (reference sequence). J gave up 0 bases and V 3 bases, and 2 bases lay outside the gene matches.

The J gene is TRBJ1-2, the V gene TRBV5-1; D may be TRBD1 (5 bases). The germline CDR1 and CDR2 sequences are SGHRS and YFSETQ. Trimming pared 0 bases from V and 5 bases from J, leaving 14 bases between. This CDR3 is 15 amino acids long. In DNA form, the CDR3 reads TGCGCCAGCAGCTTGGTACTTCAGGGTGGGTATGGCTACACCTTC. It codes for CASSLVLQGGYGYTF.

This clone was recorded at least ten times. This chain links TRBV12-3 or TRBV12-4 with TRBJ2-5; TRBD2 agrees at 8 bases. V gave up 4 bases and J gave up 4 bases; unmatched junction bases: 11. This CDR3 contains 16 residues. CDR3 protein: CASSSKLAERGETQYF. DNA for the CDR3: TGTGCCAGCAGTTCCAAACTAGCGGAGAGGGGAGAGACCCAGTACTTC.